This T cell receptor (beta chain) was obtained from a study of prognosis after radiotherapy for stage I lung cancer. The study, taken as a whole, reports: Lower Shannon entropy after stereotactic body radiation therapy was observed in patients who went on to develop distant metastases.

From genomic DNA, TCR beta CDR3 was amplified by two-round multiplex PCR. The first PCR round targeted every TRBV and TRBJ gene with specific primers. MiXCR was run by TCRdb on the multiplex PCR reads, yielding one entry per CDR3 protein. The table includes about 14,000 distinct CDR3 sequences, around 54% detected once. Of note for this clonotype: What it binds is not known.

The CDR3 totals 13 residues. Germline CDR1 LNHDA, CDR2 SQIVND (reference sequence). V shed 3 bases and J shed 8 bases, with 8 bases lying between them. Blood was drawn (six milliliters of peripheral blood) at each of two time points. The V and J genes are TRBV19 and TRBJ1-6; D ambiguous. The sequence derives from a donor of 50 years or more with non-small cell lung cancer. This specimen consisted of PBMCs, obtained before or after stereotactic body radiation therapy (not recorded which). The CDR3 DNA follows: TGTGCCAGTAGTATCGACTGGGATTCACCCCTCCACTTT. It translates to CASSIDWDSPLHF.